This T cell receptor beta chain is from a study of cytomegalovirus exposure and HLA in healthy donors. Study-level background: Earlier work reported approximately 110 million unique TCR beta sequences from 180 million or so T cells. Samples from HLA-typed donors yielded about 86 million unique TCRs in an early data release. Study-level findings and limits: In most subjects, TCR beta sequences reportedly gave accurate predictions of HLA-A and HLA-B alleles. Later analysis identified several of the most significant clusters that appeared linked to common viral pathogens.

About this clone itself: The antigen remains unidentified.

Primers: 60 Vbeta forward and 13 Jbeta reverse. The table came from immunoSEQ multiplex PCR; TCRdb's copy has only in-frame clones and leaves some out. The table shows about 200,000 clones, with roughly 79% occurring only once. The CDR3 runs to 14 residues. With 5 bases clipped from V and 8 bases from J, the junction kept 9 bases outside the gene matches. From germline, CDR1 is SEHNR and CDR2 FQNEAQ (reference sequence). This clonotype was sampled from a male donor in good health and CMV-seronegative. The chain combines TRBV7-9 with TRBJ2-1; 7 nucleotides match TRBD1. The sample taken for sequencing was PBMCs. In DNA form, the CDR3 reads TGTGCCAGCAGCGTCCAGGGGGTATTCTATGAGCAGTTCTTC. It is translated as CASSVQGVFYEQFF.